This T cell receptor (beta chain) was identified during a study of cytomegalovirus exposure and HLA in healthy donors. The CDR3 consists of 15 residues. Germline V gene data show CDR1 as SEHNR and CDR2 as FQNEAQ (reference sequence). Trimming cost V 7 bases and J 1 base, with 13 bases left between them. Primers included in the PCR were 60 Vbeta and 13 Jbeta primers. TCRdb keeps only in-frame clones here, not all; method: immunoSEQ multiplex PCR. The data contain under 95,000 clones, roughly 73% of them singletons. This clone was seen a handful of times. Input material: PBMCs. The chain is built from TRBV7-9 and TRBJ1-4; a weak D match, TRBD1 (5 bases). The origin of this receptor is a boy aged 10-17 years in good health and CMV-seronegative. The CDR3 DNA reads TGTGCCAGCATTGGGTGGGGCCGAACTAATGAAAAACTGTTTTTT. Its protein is CASIGWGRTNEKLFF.